The 26 T cell receptor beta chains presented below share a single source sample, sequenced in a study of control samples from healthy donors and cancer patients. Libraries were prepared by immunoSEQ multiplex PCR; TCRdb keeps only in-frame clonotypes and omits some of them. The sample includes about 140,000 clones, 70% to 90% of them seen just once. The sequencing input was blood. The receptor source for this set is a man aged 18 to 30 in good health.

The chain combines TRBV2 with TRBJ1-5; D is undetermined. Trimming pared 8 bases from V and 2 bases from J, leaving 25 bases between. The CDR3 is 18 residues long. The germline CDR1 and CDR2 sequences are SNHLY and FYNNEI. In DNA, the CDR3 is TGTGCCAGCCTCATTTTGGCAGGAAAAATATGGGGCAATCAGCCCCAGCATTTT. Amino acids: CASLILAGKIWGNQPQHF.

V and J are TRBV13 and TRBJ2-1; 12 nucleotides align to TRBD2. The V segment lost 0 bases and the J segment 0 bases; nucleotides outside the gene matches: 6. The CDR3 extends over 19 amino acids. Germline V gene data show CDR1 as PRHDT and CDR2 as FYEKMQ (reference sequence). The CDR3 DNA reads as TGTGCCAGCAGCTTAGGACTAGCGGGGGGTGCCAGCTCCTACAATGAGCAGTTCTTC. Its protein product is CASSLGLAGGASSYNEQFF.

V gene TRBV5-4 combines with J gene TRBJ1-1, with D maybe TRBD1 (6 bases). Trimming removed 2 bases from V and 8 bases from J, with 16 bases in between. CDR1 SGHNT and CDR2 YYREEE come from the germline V gene (reference sequence). This CDR3 is built from 14 residues. CDR3 sequence reads: CASSFDQGSREAFF. DNA for the CDR3: TGTGCCAGCAGCTTCGACCAGGGGTCCAGAGAAGCTTTCTTT. Using reference TRBV5-4 and TRBJ1-1 for the parts outside the CDR3, the full variable domain is ETGVTQSPTHLIKTRGQQVTLRCSSQSGHNTVSWYQQALGQGPQFIFQYYREEENGRGNFPPRFSGLQFPNYSSELNVNALELDDSALYLCASSFDQGSREAFFGQGTRLTVV.

The chain is built from TRBV7-9 and TRBJ2-7; TRBD1 agrees at 9 bases. Trimming took 3 bases from V and 2 from J; bases not matched to a gene: 2. The CDR3 totals 14 residues. The germline gives CDR1 SEHNR, CDR2 FQNEAQ (reference sequence). CDR3 sequence reads: CASSLGQGAYEQYF. As DNA, the CDR3 is TGTGCCAGCAGCTTGGGACAGGGAGCCTACGAGCAGTACTTC.

The chain carries TRBV6-2 or TRBV6-3 and TRBJ1-2, with 8 bases that match TRBD1. CDR1 and CDR2 from the germline V gene are MNHEY and SVGEGT. With 4 bases clipped from V and 6 bases from J, the junction kept 4 bases outside the gene matches. The CDR3 totals 13 residues. The CDR3 is CASSSRTGNGYTF. CDR3 sequence (DNA): TGTGCCAGCAGTTCACGGACAGGGAATGGCTACACCTTC.

A single count supports this clone. The chain uses TRBV14 and TRBJ1-2; weak D call: TRBD1 (6 bases). V lost 6 bases and J 2 bases, leaving 10 bases between the germline ends. The germline CDR1 and CDR2 sequences are SGHDN and FVKESK. The CDR3 is 13 residues long. The CDR3: CASSPGTNYGYTF. The CDR3, as DNA: TGTGCCAGCAGTCCCGGGACAAACTATGGCTACACCTTC. Based on the CDR3 plus reference TRBV14 and TRBJ1-2, the full variable domain is EAGVTQFPSHSVIEKGQTVTLRCDPISGHDNLYWYRRVMGKEIKFLLHFVKESKQDESGMPNNRFLAERTGGTYSTLKVQPAELEDSGVYFCASSPGTNYGYTFGSGTRLTVV.

J is TRBJ2-5 and V is TRBV28; 9 bases map to TRBD2. Germline V CDR1 and CDR2: MDHEN, SYDVKM. This CDR3 has 16 amino acids. Trimming removed 2 bases from V and 6 bases from J; junction bases left unmatched: 10. Here the CDR3 DNA reads TGTGCCAGCAGTTTACCTGCGGGAGGGGGCGATAAGACCCAGTACTTC. The encoded protein is CASSLPAGGGDKTQYF. Drawing the rest from reference TRBV28 and TRBJ2-5, the complete variable domain is DVKVTQSSRYLVKRTGEKVFLECVQDMDHENMFWYRQDPGLGLRLIYFSYDVKMKEKGDIPEGYSVSREKKERFSLILESASTNQTSMYLCASSLPAGGGDKTQYFGPGTRLLVL.

The chain recombines TRBV14 with TRBJ1-2; the match to TRBD1 covers 8 bases. The CDR3 has 14 amino acids. Trimming took 1 base from V and 6 from J; bases not matched to a gene: 4. Germline-derived CDR1 and CDR2 are SGHDN and FVKESK. In DNA form, the CDR3 reads TGTGCCAGCAGCCAAGTGGCAGGGGGCGATGGCTACACCTTC. It codes for CASSQVAGGDGYTF.

This clone was seen a few times. The chain uses TRBV14 and TRBJ2-7, with 11 positions matching TRBD1. V lost 6 bases, J lost 2 bases, and 6 bases stayed unmatched. The CDR3 length is 15 residues. The germline gives CDR1 SGHDN, CDR2 FVKESK. CDR3 region: CASRTGTGGPYEQYF. For the CDR3, the DNA is TGTGCCAGCAGAACCGGGACAGGGGGTCCCTACGAGCAGTACTTC. The entire variable domain, with the rest obtained from reference TRBV14 and TRBJ2-7, is as follows: EAGVTQFPSHSVIEKGQTVTLRCDPISGHDNLYWYRRVMGKEIKFLLHFVKESKQDESGMPNNRFLAERTGGTYSTLKVQPAELEDSGVYFCASRTGTGGPYEQYFGPGTRLTVT.

CDR3 bases: TGTGCCAGCAGCTTATCAACTGGCAATGAGCAGTTCTTC. Amino acids: CASSLSTGNEQFF. The chain links TRBV7-8 to TRBJ2-1; D gene ambiguous. Germline assignment: CDR1 SGHVS and CDR2 FQNEAQ. The CDR3 loop spans 13 amino acids. V was clipped by 2 bases and J by 6 bases, with 8 bases between them.

The rearrangement uses TRBV6-2 or TRBV6-3 and TRBJ1-2; D is unresolved. CDR3 length: 12 residues. Germline V lookup: CDR1 MNHEY, CDR2 SVGEGT. The ends were cut back, 2 bases at V and 8 bases at J, with 9 bases in the middle. CDR3 region: CASSYGVSGYTF. The CDR3 DNA follows: TGTGCCAGCAGTTACGGGGTGAGCGGCTACACCTTC.

This chain links TRBV10-3 with TRBJ2-1; 8 positions match TRBD2. The length of the CDR3 is 16 residues. Germline V gene lookup returns CDR1 ENHRY and CDR2 SYGVKD. V shed 2 bases and J 1 base; nucleotides not matched to a gene: 4. The CDR3, as DNA: TGTGCCATCAGTGAGGCGGTAGCGGGGTCCTACAATGAGCAGTTCTTC. Residues: CAISEAVAGSYNEQFF.

The chain links TRBV7-3 to TRBJ2-1; a possible D gene is TRBD1 (6 bases). This CDR3 contains 14 residues. Trimming removed 2 bases from V and 4 bases from J, with 9 bases in between. CDR1 SGHTA and CDR2 FQGTGA come from the germline V gene. CDR3 region: CASSLDRGYNEQFF. In DNA, the CDR3 is TGTGCCAGCAGCTTAGATAGGGGGTACAATGAGCAGTTCTTC.

The V call is TRBV27, the J call TRBJ2-7, with 9 bases identical to TRBD1. Germline V gives CDR1 MNHEY, CDR2 SMNVEV (reference sequence). This CDR3 is 15 amino acids long. J was trimmed by 7 bases and V by 4 bases; bases with no gene match: 11. CDR3 sequence reads: CASSSPGQGSIEQYF. The CDR3 coding sequence is TGTGCCAGCAGTTCTCCGGGACAGGGCTCGATTGAGCAGTACTTC.

The chain is built from TRBV7-9 and TRBJ1-2; D uncertain. Trimming removed 2 bases from V and 3 bases from J, with 7 bases in between. The germline gives CDR1 SEHNR, CDR2 FQNEAQ (reference sequence). The CDR3 spans 13 residues. CDR3 sequence: CASSLTQDYGYTF. CDR3 coding DNA: TGTGCCAGCAGCTTAACGCAGGACTATGGCTACACCTTC. The whole variable domain, filled in from reference TRBV7-9 and TRBJ1-2, reads DTGVSQNPRHKITKRGQNVTFRCDPISEHNRLYWYRQTLGQGPEFLTYFQNEAQLEKSRLLSDRFSAERPKGSFSTLEIQRTEQGDSAMYLCASSLTQDYGYTFGSGTRLTVV.

V and J are TRBV7-2 and TRBJ2-5; either TRBD1 or TRBD2 may supply D (5 bases each). The CDR3 contains 14 residues. Germline lookup yields CDR1 SGHTA and CDR2 FQGNSA. V was clipped by 3 bases and J by 3 bases, with 11 bases between them. The CDR3 reads CASSFTGTKETQYF. CDR3 DNA sequence: TGTGCCAGCAGCTTTACCGGGACCAAAGAGACCCAGTACTTC.

The CDR3, as DNA: TGCGCCAGCAGCCAAGATAGTGGGACCGTCTCGTCCTATGGCTACACCTTC. This sequence encodes CASSQDSGTVSSYGYTF. The gene calls are TRBV4-3 and TRBJ1-2, with D possibly being TRBD1 (5 bases). The CDR3 runs 17 residues. Germline assignment: CDR1 LGHNA and CDR2 YSLEER. Trimming removed 0 bases from V and 4 bases from J, with 18 bases in between.

A few counts support this clone. The V and J genes are TRBV7-2 and TRBJ1-5; possible D gene TRBD1, 5 bases. CDR3 length: 14 residues. Trimming pared 5 bases from V and 11 bases from J, leaving 19 bases between. Germline V CDR1 and CDR2: SGHTA, FQGNSA. CDR3 nucleotide sequence: TGTGCCAGCAGCCTAGGACATCCCGGGCAGGCCCAGCATTTT. It is translated as CASSLGHPGQAQHF.

This clone turned up a few times. V is TRBV28 and J is TRBJ2-4; D possibly corresponds to TRBD2 (6 bases). V was cut by 1 base and J by 8 bases, with 18 bases left in between. Germline-derived CDR1 and CDR2 are MDHEN and SYDVKM. The CDR3 has 16 residues. CDR3 residues: CASSLFVAGQRDIQYF. Written as DNA, the CDR3 is TGTGCCAGCAGTTTATTTGTGGCGGGGCAAAGGGACATTCAGTACTTC.

In this sample, this clone turned up a few times. This chain's CDR3 is CASSLDRDRAYEQYF. The CDR3 nucleotides are TGTGCCAGCAGCTTAGACCGGGACAGGGCCTACGAGCAGTACTTC. The chain has TRBV7-9 and TRBJ2-7, with 9 positions matching TRBD1. This CDR3 region has 15 residues. CDR1 is SEHNR and CDR2 is FQNEAQ in the germline V gene (reference sequence). The junction had 3 bases not matched to a gene; V was cut back by 1 base and J by 2 bases.

The J gene is TRBJ1-6, the V gene TRBV5-4; D might be TRBD1 (5 bases). V was shortened by 4 bases and J by 1 base, with 9 bases between the two germline ends. Looked up from germline, CDR1 is SGHNT and CDR2 is YYREEE (reference sequence). CDR3 length equals 15 residues. CDR3 amino acids: CASSRGDSYNSPLHF. The CDR3 bases are TGTGCCAGCAGCCGGGGCGATTCCTATAATTCACCCCTCCACTTT.

This chain joins TRBV29-1 and TRBJ2-3; no clear D gene. Germline V gives CDR1 SQVTM, CDR2 ANQGSEA. The length of the CDR3 is 15 residues. The V end lost 4 bases, the J end lost 0 bases, and 14 bases lay between the germline ends. The CDR3 sequence: CSVAPFGPSTDTQYF. The CDR3 DNA reads as TGCAGCGTTGCCCCTTTCGGTCCTAGCACAGATACGCAGTATTTT.

This sequence joins TRBV12-3 or TRBV12-4 and TRBJ2-1; D is ambiguous. The CDR3 runs 12 residues. Trimming took off 5 bases at V and 7 bases at J, with 9 bases between the two ends. The CDR3 spells CASSTRLNEQFF. The CDR3 DNA is TGTGCCAGCAGTACGCGCTTGAATGAGCAGTTCTTC.

This chain connects TRBV27 to TRBJ2-7; D unclear. The CDR3 length is 16 residues. Germline V gives CDR1 MNHEY, CDR2 SMNVEV (reference sequence). V lost 4 bases to trimming and J lost 0 bases, with 16 bases between them. The DNA for the CDR3 is TGTGCCAGCAGTTCTATCGGACGGATGAGCTCCTACGAGCAGTACTTC. Protein product: CASSSIGRMSSYEQYF.

The rearrangement uses TRBV5-4 and TRBJ2-2; 9 bases map to TRBD2. Germline-derived CDR1 and CDR2 are SGHNT and YYREEE (reference sequence). After removal of 1 base from V and 0 bases from J, the junction contained 4 bases not matched to a gene. The CDR3 spans 17 residues. The chain's CDR3 is CASSLISGGPNTGELFF. The CDR3 DNA reads as TGTGCCAGCAGCTTGATTAGCGGGGGCCCGAACACCGGGGAGCTGTTTTTT.

V is TRBV7-9 and J is TRBJ2-1, with D possibly being TRBD2 (6 bases). CDR1 and CDR2 from the germline V gene are SEHNR and FQNEAQ (reference sequence). Trimming removed 1 base at V and 7 bases at J, with 17 bases between. There are 16 residues in the CDR3. The CDR3 spells CASSLGRGIELNEQFF. CDR3 in DNA: TGTGCCAGCAGCTTAGGCCGGGGGATCGAGTTGAATGAGCAGTTCTTC.